This is a list of T cell receptor beta chains from one sample in a study of OX40 agonist ivuxolimab in advanced cancers. The table came from immunoSEQ multiplex PCR; TCRdb's copy has only in-frame clones and leaves some out. This sample has 13,000 or so clones, with approximately 80% found just once. This material consisted of CD4+ or CD8+ T cells sorted from blood, taken in a trial of the OX40 agonist ivuxolimab. These receptors all stem from an adult with an advanced solid tumor such as melanoma, head and neck, liver or kidney cancer. CDR3s leave out the opening cysteine and the closing phenylalanine or tryptophan. A clone size is listed for some rows: how often the clone was seen (once, few, many), or a class if it is expanded.

V gene | clone size | CDR3 protein
TRBV6-5 | . | ASSRRDTGELF
TRBV6-6 | . | ASIEPGPEAF
TRBV7-6 | . | ASSFSGGAGQSEQF
TRBV4-1 | . | ASSQEVVGLNTYEQY
TRBV7-8 | . | ASSRGSEQF
TRBV6-6 | few | ASSYPGQKNGYT
TRBV7-9 | . | ASSLGDQPQH
TRBV2 | . | ASKSSPGGDEQF
TRBV9 | once | ASSSPGGTSGDEDTQY
TRBV7-9 | . | ASSYSGQVAYGYT
TRBV27 | few | ASRGGNYGYT
TRBV9 | . | ASSVESETLPYEQY
TRBV11-3 | medium-sized | ASSPRDRGRAGELF
TRBV27 | . | ASSLRPVSYNEQF
TRBV9 | once | ASNGGVPSNEQF
TRBV11-2 | few | ASSLEGGSATNEKLF
TRBV12-5 | . | ASAIGTQREKLF